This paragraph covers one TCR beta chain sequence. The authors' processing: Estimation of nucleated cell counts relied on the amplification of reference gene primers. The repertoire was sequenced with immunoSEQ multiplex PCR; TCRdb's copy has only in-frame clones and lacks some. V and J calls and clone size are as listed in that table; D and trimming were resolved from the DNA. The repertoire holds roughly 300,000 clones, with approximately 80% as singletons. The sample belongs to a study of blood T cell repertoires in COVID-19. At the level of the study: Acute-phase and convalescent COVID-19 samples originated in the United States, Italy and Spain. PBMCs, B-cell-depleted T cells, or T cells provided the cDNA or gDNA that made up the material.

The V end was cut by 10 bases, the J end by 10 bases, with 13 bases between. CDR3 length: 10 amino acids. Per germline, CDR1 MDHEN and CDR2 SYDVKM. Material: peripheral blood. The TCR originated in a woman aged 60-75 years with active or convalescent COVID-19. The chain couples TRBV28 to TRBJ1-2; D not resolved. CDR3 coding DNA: TGTGCCACCCGAGGCATCAACTACACCTTC. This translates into CATRGINYTF.